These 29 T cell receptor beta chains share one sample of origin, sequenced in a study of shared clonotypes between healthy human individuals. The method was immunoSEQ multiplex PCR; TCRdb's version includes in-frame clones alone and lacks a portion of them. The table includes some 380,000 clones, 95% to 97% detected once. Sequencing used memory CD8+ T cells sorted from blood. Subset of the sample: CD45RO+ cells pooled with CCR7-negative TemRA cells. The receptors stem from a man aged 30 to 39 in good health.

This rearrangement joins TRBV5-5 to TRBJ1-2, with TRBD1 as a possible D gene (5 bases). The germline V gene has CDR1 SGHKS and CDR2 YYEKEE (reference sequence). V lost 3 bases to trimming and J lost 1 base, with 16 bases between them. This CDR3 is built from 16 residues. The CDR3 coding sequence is TGTGCCAGCAGCTCCCAACCGGGGCCACTTAACTATGGCTACACCTTC. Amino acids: CASSSQPGPLNYGYTF.

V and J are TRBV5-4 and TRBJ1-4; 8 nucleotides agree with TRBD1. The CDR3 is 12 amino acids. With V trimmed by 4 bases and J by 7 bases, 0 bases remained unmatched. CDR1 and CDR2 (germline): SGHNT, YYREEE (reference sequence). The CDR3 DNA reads TGTGCCAGCAGCGGACAGGGTGAAAAACTGTTTTTT. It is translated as CASSGQGEKLFF.

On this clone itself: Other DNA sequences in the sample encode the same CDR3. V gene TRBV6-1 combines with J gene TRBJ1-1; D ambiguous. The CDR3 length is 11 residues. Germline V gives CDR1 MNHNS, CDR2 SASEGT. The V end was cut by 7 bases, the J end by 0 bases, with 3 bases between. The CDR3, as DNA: TGTGCCAGCATCCTGAACACTGAAGCTTTCTTT. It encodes CASILNTEAFF.

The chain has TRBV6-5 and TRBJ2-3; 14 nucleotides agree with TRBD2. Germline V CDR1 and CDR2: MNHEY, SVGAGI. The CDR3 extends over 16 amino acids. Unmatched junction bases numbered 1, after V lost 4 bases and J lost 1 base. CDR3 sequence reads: CASSWGLAGGTDTQYF. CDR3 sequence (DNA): TGTGCCAGCAGTTGGGGACTAGCGGGAGGCACAGATACGCAGTATTTT.

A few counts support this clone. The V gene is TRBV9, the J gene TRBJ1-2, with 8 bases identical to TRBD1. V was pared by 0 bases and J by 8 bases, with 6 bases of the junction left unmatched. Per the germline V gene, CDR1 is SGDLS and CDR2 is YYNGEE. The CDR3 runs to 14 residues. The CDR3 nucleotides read TGTGCCAGCAGCGTAGGAGGCAGGGGGCGAGGCTACACCTTC. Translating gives CASSVGGRGRGYTF.

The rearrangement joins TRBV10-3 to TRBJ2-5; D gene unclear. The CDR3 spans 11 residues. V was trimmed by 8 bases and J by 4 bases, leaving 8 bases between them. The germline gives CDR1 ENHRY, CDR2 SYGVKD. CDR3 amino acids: CAIGLGETQYF. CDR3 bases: TGTGCCATCGGGCTTGGAGAGACCCAGTACTTC.

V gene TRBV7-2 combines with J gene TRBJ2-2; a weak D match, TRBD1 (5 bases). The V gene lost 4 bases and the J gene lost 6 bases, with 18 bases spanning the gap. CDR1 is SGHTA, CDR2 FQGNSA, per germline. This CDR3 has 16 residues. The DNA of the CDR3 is TGTGCCAGCAGCTCAAAAACAGGTTTCAAGGCCGGGGAGCTGTTTTTT. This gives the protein CASSSKTGFKAGELFF.

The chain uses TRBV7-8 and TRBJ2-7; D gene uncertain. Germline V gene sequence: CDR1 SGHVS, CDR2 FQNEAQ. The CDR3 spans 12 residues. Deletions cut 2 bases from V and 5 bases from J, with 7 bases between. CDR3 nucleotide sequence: TGTGCCAGCAGCTTATTTACCCACGAGCAGTACTTC. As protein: CASSLFTHEQYF. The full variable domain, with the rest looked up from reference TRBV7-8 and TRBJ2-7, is GAGVSQSPRYKVAKRGQDVALRCDPISGHVSLFWYQQALGQGPEFLTYFQNEAQLDKSGLPSDRFFAERPEGSVSTLKIQRTQQEDSAVYLCASSLFTHEQYFGPGTRLTVT.

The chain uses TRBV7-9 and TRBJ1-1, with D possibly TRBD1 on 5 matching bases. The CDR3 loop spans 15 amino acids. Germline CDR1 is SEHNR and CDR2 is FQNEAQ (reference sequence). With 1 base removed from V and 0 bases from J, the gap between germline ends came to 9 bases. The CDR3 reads CASSLGREVNTEAFF. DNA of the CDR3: TGTGCCAGCAGCTTAGGCAGGGAGGTGAACACTGAAGCTTTCTTT.

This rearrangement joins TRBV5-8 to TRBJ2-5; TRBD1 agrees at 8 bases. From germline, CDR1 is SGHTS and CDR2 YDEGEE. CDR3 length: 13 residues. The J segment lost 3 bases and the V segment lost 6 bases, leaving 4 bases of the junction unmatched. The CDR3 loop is CASNTDREETQYF. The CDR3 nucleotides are TGTGCCAGCAACACGGACAGGGAAGAGACCCAGTACTTC.

CDR3 region: CASGSGATDTQYF. The CDR3 DNA is TGTGCCAGTGGGAGCGGGGCCACAGATACGCAGTATTTT. The J gene is TRBJ2-3, the V gene TRBV7-3; 7 bases fit TRBD2. Germline V lookup: CDR1 SGHTA, CDR2 FQGTGA. Unmatched junction bases numbered 5, after V lost 9 bases and J lost 2 bases. The CDR3 is made up of 13 amino acids. The whole variable domain, remainder taken from reference TRBV7-3 and TRBJ2-3, is GAGVSQTPSNKVTEKGKYVELRCDPISGHTALYWYRQSLGQGPEFLIYFQGTGAADDSGLPNDRFFAVRPEGSVSTLKIQRTERGDSAVYLCASGSGATDTQYFGPGTRLTVL.

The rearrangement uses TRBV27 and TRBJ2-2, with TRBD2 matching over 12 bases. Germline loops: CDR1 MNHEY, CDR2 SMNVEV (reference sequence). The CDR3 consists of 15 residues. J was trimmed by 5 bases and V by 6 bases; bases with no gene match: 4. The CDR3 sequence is CASRTGLAGTGELFF. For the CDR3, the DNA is TGTGCCAGCAGGACAGGACTAGCGGGGACCGGGGAGCTGTTTTTT.

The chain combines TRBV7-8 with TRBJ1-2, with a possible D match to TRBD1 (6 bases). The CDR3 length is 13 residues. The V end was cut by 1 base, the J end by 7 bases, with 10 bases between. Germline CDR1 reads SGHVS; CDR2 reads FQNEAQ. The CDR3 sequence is CASSLGAGAGYTF. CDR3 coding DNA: TGTGCCAGCAGCTTAGGGGCAGGGGCTGGCTACACCTTC.

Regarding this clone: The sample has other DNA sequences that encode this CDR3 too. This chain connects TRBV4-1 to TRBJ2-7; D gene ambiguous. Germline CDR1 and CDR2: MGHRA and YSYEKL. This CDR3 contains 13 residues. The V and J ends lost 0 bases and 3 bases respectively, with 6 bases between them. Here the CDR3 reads CASSQDAGYEQYF. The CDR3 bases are TGCGCCAGCAGCCAAGATGCAGGCTACGAGCAGTACTTC.

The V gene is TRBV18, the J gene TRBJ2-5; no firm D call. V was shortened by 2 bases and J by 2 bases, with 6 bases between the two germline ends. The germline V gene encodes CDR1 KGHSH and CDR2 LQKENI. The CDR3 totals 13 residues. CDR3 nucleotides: TGTGCCAGCTCACCATCGCTACAAGAGACCCAGTACTTC. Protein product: CASSPSLQETQYF.

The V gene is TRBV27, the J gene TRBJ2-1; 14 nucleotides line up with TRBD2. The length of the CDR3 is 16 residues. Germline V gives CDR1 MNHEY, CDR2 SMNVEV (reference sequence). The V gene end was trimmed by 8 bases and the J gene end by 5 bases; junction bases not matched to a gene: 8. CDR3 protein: CASRRTSGRKNNEQFF. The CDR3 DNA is TGTGCCAGCCGAAGGACTAGCGGGAGGAAAAACAATGAGCAGTTCTTC.

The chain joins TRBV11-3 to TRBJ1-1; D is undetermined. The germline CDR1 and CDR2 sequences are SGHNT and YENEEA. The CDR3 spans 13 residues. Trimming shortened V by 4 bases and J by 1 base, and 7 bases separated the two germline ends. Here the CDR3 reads CASSSRQNTEAFF. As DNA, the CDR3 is TGTGCCAGCAGCTCTAGACAGAACACTGAAGCTTTCTTT.

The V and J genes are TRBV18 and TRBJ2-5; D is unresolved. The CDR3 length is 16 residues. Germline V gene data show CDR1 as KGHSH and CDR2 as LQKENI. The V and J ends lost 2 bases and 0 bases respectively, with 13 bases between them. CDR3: CASSPDSIPYQETQYF. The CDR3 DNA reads TGTGCCAGCTCACCAGACTCTATTCCGTACCAAGAGACCCAGTACTTC.

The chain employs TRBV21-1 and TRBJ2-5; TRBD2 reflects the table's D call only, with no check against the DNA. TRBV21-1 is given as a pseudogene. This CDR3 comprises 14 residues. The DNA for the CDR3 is TGTGCCAGCAGCTCCGGGGGAAATGGGGAGACCCAGTACTTC. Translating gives CASSSGGNGETQYF.

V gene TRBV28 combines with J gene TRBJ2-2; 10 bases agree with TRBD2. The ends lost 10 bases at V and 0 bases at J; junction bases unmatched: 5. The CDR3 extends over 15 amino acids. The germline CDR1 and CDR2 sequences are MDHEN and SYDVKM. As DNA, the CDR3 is TGTGCCACCAGGACTAGCGGAGCGAACACCGGGGAGCTGTTTTTT. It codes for CATRTSGANTGELFF.

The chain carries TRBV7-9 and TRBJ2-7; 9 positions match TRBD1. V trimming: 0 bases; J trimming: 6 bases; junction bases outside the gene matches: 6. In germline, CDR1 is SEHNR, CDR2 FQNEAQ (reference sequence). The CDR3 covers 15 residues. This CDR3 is CASSLALGQGSEQYF. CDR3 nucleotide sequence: TGTGCCAGCAGCTTAGCGCTGGGACAGGGCAGCGAGCAGTACTTC.

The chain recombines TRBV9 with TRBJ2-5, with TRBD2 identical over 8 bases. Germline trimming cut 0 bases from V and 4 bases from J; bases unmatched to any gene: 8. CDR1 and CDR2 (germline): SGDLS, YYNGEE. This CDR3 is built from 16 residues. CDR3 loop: CASSVAGIAGIETQYF. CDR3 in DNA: TGTGCCAGCAGCGTAGCTGGAATAGCGGGGATAGAGACCCAGTACTTC. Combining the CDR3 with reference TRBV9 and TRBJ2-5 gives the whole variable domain DSGVTQTPKHLITATGQRVTLRCSPRSGDLSVYWYQQSLDQGLQFLIQYYNGEERAKGNILERFSAQQFPDLHSELNLSSLELGDSALYFCASSVAGIAGIETQYFGPGTRLLVL.

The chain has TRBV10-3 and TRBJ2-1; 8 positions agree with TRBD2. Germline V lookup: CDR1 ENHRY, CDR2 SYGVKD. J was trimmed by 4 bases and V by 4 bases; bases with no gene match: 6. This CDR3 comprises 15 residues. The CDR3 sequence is CAISGYSGAYNEQFF. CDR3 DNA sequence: TGTGCCATCAGTGGGTATAGCGGGGCTTACAATGAGCAGTTCTTC.

Here the CDR3 DNA reads TGTGCCACCAGCCCCCTAGCGGGAGCAGGCAATGAGCAGTTCTTC. It codes for CATSPLAGAGNEQFF. V usage is TRBV15 and J usage is TRBJ2-1; TRBD2 agrees at 10 bases. CDR1 and CDR2 from the germline V gene are LNHNV and YYDKDF (reference sequence). The CDR3 length is 15 residues. V was pared by 5 bases and J by 6 bases, with 7 bases of the junction left unmatched.

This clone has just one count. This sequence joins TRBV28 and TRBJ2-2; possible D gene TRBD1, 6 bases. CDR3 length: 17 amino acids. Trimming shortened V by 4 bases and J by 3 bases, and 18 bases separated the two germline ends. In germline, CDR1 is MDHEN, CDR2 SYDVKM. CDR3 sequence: CASSYHNRAPDTGELFF. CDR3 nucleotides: TGTGCCAGCAGTTACCACAACAGGGCCCCTGACACCGGGGAGCTGTTTTTT.

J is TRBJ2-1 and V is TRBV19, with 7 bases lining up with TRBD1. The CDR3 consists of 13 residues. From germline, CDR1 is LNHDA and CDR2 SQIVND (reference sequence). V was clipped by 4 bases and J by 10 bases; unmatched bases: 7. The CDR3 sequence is CASSRQGWLEQFF. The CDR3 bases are TGTGCCAGTAGTAGACAGGGTTGGTTGGAGCAGTTCTTC.

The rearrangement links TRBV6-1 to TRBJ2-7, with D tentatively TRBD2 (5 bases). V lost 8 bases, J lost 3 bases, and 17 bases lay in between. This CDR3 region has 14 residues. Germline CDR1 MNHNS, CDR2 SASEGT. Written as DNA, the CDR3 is TGTGCCAGCTCTCCAAGGAGGCCTCACTACGAGCAGTACTTC. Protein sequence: CASSPRRPHYEQYF.

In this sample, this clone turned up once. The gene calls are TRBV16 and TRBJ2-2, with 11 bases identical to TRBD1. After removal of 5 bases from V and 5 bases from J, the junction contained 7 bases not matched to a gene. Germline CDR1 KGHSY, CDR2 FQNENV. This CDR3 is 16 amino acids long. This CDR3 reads CASSLYRDRGTGELFF. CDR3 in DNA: TGTGCCAGCAGCTTATACCGGGACAGGGGGACCGGGGAGCTGTTTTTT.

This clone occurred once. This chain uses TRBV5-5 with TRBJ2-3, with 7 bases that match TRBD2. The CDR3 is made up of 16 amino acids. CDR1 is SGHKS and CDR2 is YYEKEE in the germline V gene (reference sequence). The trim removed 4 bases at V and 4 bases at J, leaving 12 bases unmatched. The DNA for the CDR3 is TGTGCCAGCAGCCCCTATGAGCGGGGAAGGGCAGATACGCAGTATTTT. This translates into CASSPYERGRADTQYF. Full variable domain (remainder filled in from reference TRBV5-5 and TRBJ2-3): DAGVTQSPTHLIKTRGQQVTLRCSPISGHKSVSWYQQVLGQGPQFIFQYYEKEERGRGNFPDRFSARQFPNYSSELNVNALLLGDSALYLCASSPYERGRADTQYFGPGTRLTVL.